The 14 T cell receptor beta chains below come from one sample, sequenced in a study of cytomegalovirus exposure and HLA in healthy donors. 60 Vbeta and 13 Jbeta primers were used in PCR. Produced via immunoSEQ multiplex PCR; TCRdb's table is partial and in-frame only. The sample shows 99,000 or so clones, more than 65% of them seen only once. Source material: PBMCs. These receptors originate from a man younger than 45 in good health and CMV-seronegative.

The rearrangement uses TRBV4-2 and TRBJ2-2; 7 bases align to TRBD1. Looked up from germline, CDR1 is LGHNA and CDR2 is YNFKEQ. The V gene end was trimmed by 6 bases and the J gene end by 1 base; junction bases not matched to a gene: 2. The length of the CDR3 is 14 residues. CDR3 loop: CASSHRGNTGELFF. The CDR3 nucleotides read TGTGCCAGCAGTCACAGGGGGAACACCGGGGAGCTGTTTTTT.

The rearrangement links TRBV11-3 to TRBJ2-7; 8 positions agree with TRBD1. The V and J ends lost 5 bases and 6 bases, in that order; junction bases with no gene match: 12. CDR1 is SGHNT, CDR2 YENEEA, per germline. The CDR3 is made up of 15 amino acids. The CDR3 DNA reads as TGTGCCAGCAGCGGTCCCAGGGGGCGCGATATCGAGCAGTACTTC. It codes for CASSGPRGRDIEQYF.

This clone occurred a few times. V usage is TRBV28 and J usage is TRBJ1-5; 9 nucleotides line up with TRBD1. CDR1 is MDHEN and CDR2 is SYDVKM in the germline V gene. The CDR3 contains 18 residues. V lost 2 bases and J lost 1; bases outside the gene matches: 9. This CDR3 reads CASSLLRPGTGSNQPQHF. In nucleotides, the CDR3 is TGTGCCAGCAGTTTACTTAGGCCCGGGACAGGGAGCAATCAGCCCCAGCATTTT. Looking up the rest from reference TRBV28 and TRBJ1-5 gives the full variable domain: DVKVTQSSRYLVKRTGEKVFLECVQDMDHENMFWYRQDPGLGLRLIYFSYDVKMKEKGDIPEGYSVSREKKERFSLILESASTNQTSMYLCASSLLRPGTGSNQPQHFGDGTRLSIL.

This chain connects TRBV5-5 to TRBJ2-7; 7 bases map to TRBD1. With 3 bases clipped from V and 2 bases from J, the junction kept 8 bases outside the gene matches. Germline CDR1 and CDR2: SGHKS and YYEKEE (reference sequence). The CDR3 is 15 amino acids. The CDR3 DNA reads TGTGCCAGCAGCTCCCAACGGGACAGTGCCTACGAGCAGTACTTC. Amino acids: CASSSQRDSAYEQYF.

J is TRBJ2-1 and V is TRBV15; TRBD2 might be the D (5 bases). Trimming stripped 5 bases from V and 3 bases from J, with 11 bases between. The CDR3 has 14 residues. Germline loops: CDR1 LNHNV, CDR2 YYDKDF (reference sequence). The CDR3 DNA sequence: TGTGCCACCAGCGAGACGGGGAGCTACAATGAGCAGTTCTTC. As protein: CATSETGSYNEQFF.

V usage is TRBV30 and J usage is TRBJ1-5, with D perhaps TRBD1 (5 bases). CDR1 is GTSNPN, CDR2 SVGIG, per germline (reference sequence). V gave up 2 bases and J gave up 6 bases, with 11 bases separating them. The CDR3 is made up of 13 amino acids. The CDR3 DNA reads TGTGCCTGGAGTCGGGGGTTGGGTCAGCCCCAGCATTTT. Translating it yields CAWSRGLGQPQHF.

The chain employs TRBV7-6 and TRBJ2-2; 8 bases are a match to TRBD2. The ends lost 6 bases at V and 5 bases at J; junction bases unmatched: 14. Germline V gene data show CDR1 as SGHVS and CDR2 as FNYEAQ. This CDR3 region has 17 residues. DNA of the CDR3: TGTGCCAGCAGTTTTTCAAACTCACTAGCGGCAACCGGGGAGCTGTTTTTT. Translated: CASSFSNSLAATGELFF.

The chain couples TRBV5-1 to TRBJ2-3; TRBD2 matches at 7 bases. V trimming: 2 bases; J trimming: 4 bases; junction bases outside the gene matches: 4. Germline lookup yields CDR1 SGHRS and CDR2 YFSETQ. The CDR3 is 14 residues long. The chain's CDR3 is CASSFLSGADTQYF. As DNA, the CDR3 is TGCGCCAGCAGCTTTCTGAGCGGGGCAGATACGCAGTATTTT.

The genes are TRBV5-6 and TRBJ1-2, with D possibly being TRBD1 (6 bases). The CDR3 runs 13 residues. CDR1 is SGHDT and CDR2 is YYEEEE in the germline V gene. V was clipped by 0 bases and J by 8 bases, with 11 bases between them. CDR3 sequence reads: CASSLAGDTGYTF. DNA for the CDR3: TGTGCCAGCAGCTTGGCAGGGGATACCGGCTACACCTTC. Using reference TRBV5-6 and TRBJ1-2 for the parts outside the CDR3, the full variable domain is DAGVTQSPTHLIKTRGQQVTLRCSPKSGHDTVSWYQQALGQGPQFIFQYYEEEERQRGNFPDRFSGHQFPNYSSELNVNALLLGDSALYLCASSLAGDTGYTFGSGTRLTVV.

CDR3 residues: CAWSVRLAGTDTQYF. The CDR3 coding sequence is TGTGCCTGGAGTGTCCGACTAGCGGGGACAGATACGCAGTATTTT. This chain uses TRBV30 with TRBJ2-3; TRBD2 matches at 11 bases. The J segment lost 3 bases and the V segment lost 0 bases, leaving 2 bases of the junction unmatched. Germline V gives CDR1 GTSNPN, CDR2 SVGIG (reference sequence). The CDR3 totals 15 residues.

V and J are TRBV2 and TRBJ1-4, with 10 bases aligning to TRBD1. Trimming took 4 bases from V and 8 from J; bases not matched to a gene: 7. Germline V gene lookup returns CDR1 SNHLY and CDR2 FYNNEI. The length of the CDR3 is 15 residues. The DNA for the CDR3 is TGTGCCAGCAGTGCGAGGACAGGGGGAGGAGAAAAACTGTTTTTT. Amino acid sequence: CASSARTGGGEKLFF.

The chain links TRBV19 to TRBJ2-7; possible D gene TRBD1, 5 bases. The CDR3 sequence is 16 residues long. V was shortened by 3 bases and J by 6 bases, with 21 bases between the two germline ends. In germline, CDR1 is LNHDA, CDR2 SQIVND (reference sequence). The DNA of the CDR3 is TGTGCCAGTAGTATGTCAGCTGGGCAGGGTCCCGCCGAGCAGTACTTC. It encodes CASSMSAGQGPAEQYF.

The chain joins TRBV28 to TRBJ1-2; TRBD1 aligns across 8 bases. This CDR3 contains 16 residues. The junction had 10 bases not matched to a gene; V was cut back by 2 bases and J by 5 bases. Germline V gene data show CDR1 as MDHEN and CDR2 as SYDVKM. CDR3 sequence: CASSLGSGQEPYGYTF. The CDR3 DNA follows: TGTGCCAGCAGTTTAGGATCGGGACAGGAACCATATGGCTACACCTTC.

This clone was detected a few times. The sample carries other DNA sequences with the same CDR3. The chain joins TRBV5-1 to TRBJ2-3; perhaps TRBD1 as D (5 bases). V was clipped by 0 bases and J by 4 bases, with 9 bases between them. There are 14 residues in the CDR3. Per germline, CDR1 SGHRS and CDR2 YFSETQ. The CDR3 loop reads CASSLGQGADTQYF. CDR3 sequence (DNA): TGCGCCAGCAGCTTGGGTCAGGGCGCAGATACGCAGTATTTT.